The 21 T cell receptor beta chains given below trace back to one sample, sequenced in a study of metastatic and nonmetastatic thyroid tumors. Until they underwent thyroid surgery, no patient had received any treatment. MiXCR was used by TCRdb to re-call the PCR reads. Of about 11,000 clones listed, 35% to 45% are singletons. Sequencing was performed on tumor tissue. The receptors come from a female donor with papillary thyroid cancer or a benign thyroid nodule (not recorded which). Some clones in this sample may be carry-over from other donors' samples.

The rearrangement joins TRBV6-1 to TRBJ2-7; 7 nucleotides match TRBD1. Germline V CDR1 and CDR2: MNHNS, SASEGT. Trimming cost V 8 bases and J 0 bases; bases outside gene matches: 4. CDR3 length equals 13 residues. The DNA for the CDR3 is TGTGCCAGCCGGACAGGTAGCTCCTACGAGCAGTACTTC. The encoded protein is CASRTGSSYEQYF.

The table lists this clone with a count of one. This chain uses TRBV5-1 with TRBJ2-5; 11 nucleotides agree with TRBD1. Germline CDR1 and CDR2: SGHRS and YFSETQ. Unmatched junction bases numbered 4, after V lost 4 bases and J lost 5 bases. CDR3 size: 14 residues. CDR3 nucleotide sequence: TGCGCCAGCAGCGGCGGGACAGGGGGGGAGACCCAGTACTTC. Protein product: CASSGGTGGETQYF.

This chain links TRBV20-1 with TRBJ2-7; 11 bases are a match to TRBD2. Per germline, CDR1 DFQATT and CDR2 SNEGSKA (reference sequence). The CDR3 totals 14 residues. Trimming at V came to 0 bases and at J to 7 bases, leaving 5 bases not matched to a gene. The chain's CDR3 is CSAREFLAGGEQYF. The CDR3 coding sequence is TGCAGTGCTAGAGAGTTTCTAGCGGGAGGTGAGCAGTACTTC.

With respect to this clone: At one end the junction does not follow the germline gene, possibly because of a read error. V gene TRBV6-1 combines with J gene TRBJ2-7; 9 nucleotides line up with TRBD2. Germline assignment: CDR1 MNHNS and CDR2 SASEGT. This CDR3 has 15 residues. CDR3 protein: CASSESLGAGGLQLF. In DNA, the CDR3 is TGTGCCAGCAGTGAAAGTTTAGGAGCGGGGGGACTCCAGCTCTTC.

This chain links TRBV5-4 with TRBJ2-7; TRBD1 matches at 10 bases. The CDR3 runs 16 residues. From germline, CDR1 is SGHNT and CDR2 YYREEE (reference sequence). V shed 2 bases and J 2 bases; nucleotides not matched to a gene: 7. The DNA of the CDR3 is TGTGCCAGCAGCTTAGTTAAAGGACAGGGGGCCTACGAGCAGTACTTC. This codes for CASSLVKGQGAYEQYF.

The rearrangement uses TRBV30 and TRBJ1-2; D gene uncertain. V lost 1 base and J lost 8, with 8 bases in between. CDR3 length: 11 residues. The germline CDR1 and CDR2 sequences are GTSNPN and SVGIG (reference sequence). The CDR3 protein is CAWSEKWGYTF. The DNA for the CDR3 is TGTGCCTGGAGTGAGAAGTGGGGCTACACCTTC.

V is TRBV11-2 and J is TRBJ1-6; D not resolved. Trimming removed 1 base at V and 7 bases at J, with 5 bases between. The CDR3 loop spans 13 amino acids. Germline values: CDR1 SGHAT, CDR2 FQNNGV. This CDR3 is CASSLVRNSPLHF. In nucleotides, the CDR3 is TGTGCCAGCAGCTTAGTGCGGAATTCACCCCTCCACTTT.

The rearrangement joins TRBV5-6 to TRBJ2-2; D tentatively reads TRBD1 or TRBD2 (5 bases each). The V gene's germline CDR1 is SGHDT and CDR2 YYEEEE. Trimming left V 3 bases short and J 6 bases short, with 12 bases between. CDR3 length: 14 residues. The CDR3 nucleotides are TGTGCCAGCAGCTCCGGGACGGCTGCCGGGGAGCTGTTTTTT. Amino acid sequence: CASSSGTAAGELFF.

The chain has TRBV5-1 and TRBJ2-1; no clear D gene. The CDR3 consists of 13 residues. Germline V lookup: CDR1 SGHRS, CDR2 YFSETQ. With 2 bases removed from V and 7 bases from J, the gap between germline ends came to 10 bases. The CDR3, as DNA: TGCGCCAGCAGCTTTGGACCCTGGAATGAGCAGTTCTTC. It codes for CASSFGPWNEQFF.

The J gene is TRBJ2-7, the V gene TRBV7-2; no reliable D call. With 5 bases removed from V and 3 bases from J, the gap between germline ends came to 17 bases. Germline assignment: CDR1 SGHTA and CDR2 FQGNSA. The CDR3 is made up of 15 amino acids. CDR3 residues: CASSLKRVPVYEQYF. CDR3 nucleotide sequence: TGTGCCAGCAGCCTAAAACGTGTGCCGGTCTACGAGCAGTACTTC. Based on the CDR3 plus reference TRBV7-2 and TRBJ2-7, the full variable domain is GAGVSQSPSNKVTEKGKDVELRCDPISGHTALYWYRQSLGQGLEFLIYFQGNSAPDKSGLPSDRFSAERTGGSVSTLTIQRTQQEDSAVYLCASSLKRVPVYEQYFGPGTRLTVT.

This clone has just a few counts. V usage is TRBV27 and J usage is TRBJ2-7; D gene ambiguous. The length of the CDR3 is 13 residues. V lost 4 bases to trimming and J lost 6 bases, with 13 bases between them. Germline V lookup: CDR1 MNHEY, CDR2 SMNVEV (reference sequence). Here the CDR3 DNA reads TGTGCCAGCAGTTCCGGACCGACCTCCGAGCAGTACTTC. This encodes CASSSGPTSEQYF.

By its share, this clone is large (0.1 to 1%). This rearrangement joins TRBV28 to TRBJ1-6; D may be TRBD1 (6 bases). Germline V gene lookup returns CDR1 MDHEN and CDR2 SYDVKM. V dropped 5 bases and J dropped 9 bases, with 20 bases sitting between them. This CDR3 contains 16 residues. The CDR3 coding sequence is TGTGCCAGCAGTCCCCAACCTACAGGGAGGAGTTCACCCCTCCACTTT. Translated, it gives CASSPQPTGRSSPLHF.

This clone has just a few counts. V and J are TRBV30 and TRBJ1-6; weak D call: TRBD1 (5 bases). The length of the CDR3 is 13 residues. Trimming pared 7 bases from V and 1 base from J, leaving 8 bases between. CDR1 and CDR2 from the germline V gene are GTSNPN and SVGIG (reference sequence). For the CDR3, the DNA is TGTGCCTCCAGGGTTTCCTATAATTCACCCCTCCACTTT. It encodes CASRVSYNSPLHF.

This CDR3 is CASSQEGQNTQYF. The CDR3 DNA sequence: TGTGCCAGCAGCCAAGAGGGACAGAATACGCAGTATTTT. The chain uses TRBV3-1 and TRBJ2-3; 7 nucleotides match TRBD1. This CDR3 is built from 13 residues. The junction had 1 base not matched to a gene; V was cut back by 0 bases and J by 7 bases. CDR1 is LGHDT, CDR2 YNNKEL, per germline (reference sequence).

This chain connects TRBV20-1 to TRBJ2-3; TRBD2 matches 8 bases. The CDR3 sequence is 15 residues long. Germline CDR1 and CDR2: DFQATT and SNEGSKA (reference sequence). V lost 4 bases to trimming and J lost 0 bases; unmatched junction nucleotides: 6. The CDR3 DNA reads as TGCAGTGCTAACTCACTAGCGGAGAGCACAGATACGCAGTATTTT. It yields the protein CSANSLAESTDTQYF.

The V gene is TRBV5-1, the J gene TRBJ1-1; 7 bases line up with TRBD1. Germline V lookup: CDR1 SGHRS, CDR2 YFSETQ. The CDR3 consists of 17 residues. J was trimmed by 5 bases and V by 3 bases; bases with no gene match: 16. In DNA form, the CDR3 reads TGCGCCAGCAGCTCCGGAGGTCTCCAGGGGGGAGGTACTGAAGCTTTCTTT. It specifies CASSSGGLQGGGTEAFF.

This clone was observed a handful of times. The chain combines TRBV12-3 or TRBV12-4 with TRBJ2-3; no firm D call. This CDR3 is 14 amino acids long. V was pared by 7 bases and J by 4 bases, with 15 bases between. The CDR3 is CASTPELSPDTQYF. CDR3 in DNA: TGTGCCAGCACTCCGGAGCTAAGTCCAGATACGCAGTATTTT.

In this sample, this clone turned up a few times. Compared with germline, one end of the junction differs, possibly owing to a read error. The rearrangement joins TRBV6-4 to TRBJ2-7; maybe TRBD2 (6 bases). Germline lookup yields CDR1 MRHNA and CDR2 SNTAGT. CDR3 length: 15 residues. The CDR3 DNA sequence: TGTGCCAGCAGTTACTCGATAGCGGAACCCTACGAGCAGTACTTC. Translating it yields CASSYSIAEPYEQYF.

CDR3 DNA: TGCGCCAGCAGCCAATTTTACTCTGGCCAGGGCGGCTATGGCTACACCTTC. Protein: CASSQFYSGQGGYGYTF. The V and J genes are TRBV4-1 and TRBJ1-2; D is possibly TRBD1 (5 bases). Germline V gene sequence: CDR1 MGHRA, CDR2 YSYEKL. V gave up 2 bases and J gave up 4 bases, with 20 bases separating them. This CDR3 has 17 amino acids.

The chain combines TRBV20-1 with TRBJ2-7; TRBD2 matches at 8 bases. Germline V CDR1 and CDR2: DFQATT, SNEGSKA (reference sequence). With V trimmed by 4 bases and J by 2 bases, 7 bases remained unmatched. CDR3 length equals 14 residues. The CDR3 region is CSAIPTTSAYEQYF. The CDR3 region has the DNA TGCAGTGCTATTCCGACGACTAGCGCCTACGAGCAGTACTTC.

The chain carries TRBV24-1 and TRBJ2-3; TRBD1 agrees at 8 bases. The CDR3 sequence is 16 residues long. The V and J ends lost 0 bases and 3 bases, in that order; junction bases with no gene match: 4. Germline V gene data show CDR1 as KGHDR and CDR2 as SFDVKD. CDR3 amino acids: CATSDLGQGITDTQYF. Written as DNA, the CDR3 is TGTGCCACCAGTGATTTGGGACAGGGAATAACAGATACGCAGTATTTT.